Below are 2 T cell receptor beta chains sequenced from a single sample in a study of control samples from healthy donors and cancer patients. TCRdb keeps only in-frame clones here, not all; method: immunoSEQ multiplex PCR. The profile shows about 120,000 clones, roughly 90% of them singletons. Sequencing was done on a sample of blood. These receptors were collected from a woman aged 18-30 years in good health.

The chain employs TRBV11-3 and TRBJ2-2; 11 nucleotides line up with TRBD1. CDR3 size: 15 residues. Germline values: CDR1 SGHNT, CDR2 YENEEA. V shed 6 bases and J 7 bases; nucleotides not matched to a gene: 7. The CDR3 nucleotides are TGTGCCAGCAGTCTCGGACAGGGGGCGTTCGGGGAGCTGTTTTTT. Its protein product is CASSLGQGAFGELFF.

This chain uses TRBV10-1 with TRBJ2-7, with D perhaps matching TRBD2 (6 bases). CDR3 size: 12 residues. The V end lost 6 bases, the J end lost 11 bases, and 17 bases lay between the germline ends. Germline V gene sequence: CDR1 WNHNN, CDR2 SYGVQD (reference sequence). CDR3 in DNA: TGCGCCAGCAGGCTTTCGGAGGGGCAAGAGTACTTC. Protein: CASRLSEGQEYF.